This TCR beta chain was identified in a study of Graves' ophthalmopathy and Graves' hyperthyroidism. The CDR3 consists of 14 residues. Trimming removed 10 bases from V and 7 bases from J, with 17 bases in between. This clonotype has just a few counts. CDR3 regions of TCR beta were amplified from RNA transcripts. First-round RT-PCR with HTBI primers preceded a second-round multiplex PCR. TCRdb used MiXCR to reprocess the multiplex PCR reads, holding one entry per CDR3 protein. The data contain about 1.2 million distinct CDR3 sequences, 35% to 40% of them singletons. The specimen was peripheral blood or thyroid tissue (not recorded which). This TCR came from an adult man with Graves' hyperthyroidism. The chain has TRBV12-3 or TRBV12-4 and TRBJ1-6; D remains unclear. The CDR3 DNA is TGTGCCATCGCAGATGGCCTCGGGAATTCACCCCTCCACTTT. This translates into CAIADGLGNSPLHF.